The TCR beta chain described here comes from a study of OX40 agonist ivuxolimab in advanced cancers. Study-level background: A partial response was reached by three patients: one with hepatocellular carcinoma and two with cutaneous melanoma.

V shed 7 bases and J shed 0 bases, with 10 bases lying between them. Germline CDR1 is SNHLY and CDR2 is FYNNEI. The CDR3 contains 14 residues. Generated by immunoSEQ multiplex PCR, the TCRdb table keeps only in-frame clones and is missing some. The repertoire includes fewer than 85,000 clones, roughly nine tenths of them detected once, and 0.99% sits in the top ten. Findings and caveats of the study: Some of the nonresponding patients also showed low levels of normalized T-cell clonal expansion. In the expanded peripheral T cells, antigen specificity was never determined.

This clone has a single count. The antigen remains undetermined. The TCR was taken from an adult with an advanced solid tumor such as melanoma, head and neck, liver or kidney cancer. The chain joins TRBV2 to TRBJ2-4; possible D gene TRBD1, 5 bases. The specimen was CD4+ or CD8+ T cells sorted from blood, collected in a trial of the OX40 agonist ivuxolimab. The CDR3 sequence is CASKDSLAKNIQYF. CDR3 bases: TGTGCCAGCAAAGACAGCTTAGCCAAAAACATTCAGTACTTC.